The next 10 T cell receptor beta chains were all read from a single sample in a study of graft-versus-host responses after intestinal transplantation. Sequenced by immunoSEQ multiplex PCR; TCRdb stores in-frame clones only, minus some. Among approximately 10,000 clones listed, 91% were seen once. Time point indicated: postoperative day 105 after intestinal transplantation (dayNNNN = postoperative day). The sequences come from PBMCs, collected 105 days after intestinal transplantation. The origin of the receptors is a human patient who received an intestinal transplant, so some T cells may come from the graft donor.

The rearrangement links TRBV7-7 to TRBJ2-2; D might be TRBD2 (6 bases). The germline V gene encodes CDR1 SSHAT and CDR2 FNYEAQ (reference sequence). The CDR3 spans 15 residues. The V and J ends lost 5 bases and 3 bases respectively, with 13 bases between them. This CDR3 is CASSPQPGDTGELFF. DNA for the CDR3: TGTGCCAGCAGCCCACAGCCGGGAGACACCGGGGAGCTGTTTTTT.

The chain employs TRBV7-3 and TRBJ1-1; the D is unclear. This CDR3 has 13 amino acids. Germline loops: CDR1 SGHTA, CDR2 FQGTGA. Trimming removed 3 bases at V and 0 bases at J, with 5 bases between. The CDR3 is CASSFGMNTEAFF. As DNA, the CDR3 is TGTGCCAGCAGCTTCGGTATGAACACTGAAGCTTTCTTT.

This sequence joins TRBV5-5 and TRBJ1-2; D unclear. The CDR3 is made up of 13 amino acids. The V end was cut by 0 bases, the J end by 4 bases, with 7 bases between. The germline V gene has CDR1 SGHKS and CDR2 YYEKEE (reference sequence). The CDR3 bases are TGTGCCAGCAGCTTGGACGTCCTCTATGGCTACACCTTC. Residues: CASSLDVLYGYTF.

The CDR3 coding sequence is TGTGCCAGCAGCTTAGCGCTCATGGGGACCTTATATGGCTACACCTTC. Protein: CASSLALMGTLYGYTF. The chain has TRBV7-2 and TRBJ1-2; TRBD1 might be the D (5 bases). Trimming removed 0 bases from V and 5 bases from J, with 16 bases in between. Per germline, CDR1 SGHTA and CDR2 FQGNSA. This CDR3 contains 16 residues.

The chain has TRBV7-6 and TRBJ2-1; a possible D gene is TRBD1 (6 bases). The V gene lost 0 bases and the J gene lost 6 bases, with 12 bases spanning the gap. CDR1 SGHVS and CDR2 FNYEAQ come from the germline V gene. The CDR3 spans 15 residues. Written as DNA, the CDR3 is TGTGCCAGCAGCTTAGCCCAGTCAGGGGTCAATGAGCAGTTCTTC. This codes for CASSLAQSGVNEQFF.

This chain uses TRBV4-1 with TRBJ2-5; the D is unclear. Germline assignment: CDR1 MGHRA and CDR2 YSYEKL. This CDR3 region has 14 residues. V was pared by 1 base and J by 5 bases, with 11 bases between. The CDR3 nucleotides read TGCGCCAGCAGCCAAGTGTGGCCGAAGGAGACCCAGTACTTC. It translates to CASSQVWPKETQYF.

This chain joins TRBV11-2 and TRBJ1-2; D is ambiguous. Trimming removed 6 bases at V and 9 bases at J, with 17 bases between. CDR1 is SGHAT, CDR2 FQNNGV, per germline. CDR3 length equals 13 residues. As DNA, the CDR3 is TGTGCCAGCAGTTCCCTCGTCGGTCGTCGCTACACCTTC. Translated: CASSSLVGRRYTF.

In this sample, this clone turned up a few times. The V gene is TRBV6-1, the J gene TRBJ1-2; 7 bases are a match to TRBD1. The germline V gene has CDR1 MNHNS and CDR2 SASEGT. This CDR3 comprises 15 residues. V was clipped by 1 base and J by 4 bases; unmatched bases: 6. The CDR3, as DNA: TGTGCCAGCAGTGAAGACAGGGGTTCTGGCTATGGCTACACCTTC. Translation gives CASSEDRGSGYGYTF.

V is TRBV5-1 and J is TRBJ1-1, with 7 nucleotides matching TRBD1. Germline trimming cut 7 bases from V and 1 base from J; bases unmatched to any gene: 4. Germline assignment: CDR1 SGHRS and CDR2 YFSETQ. CDR3 size: 13 residues. The CDR3 DNA reads as TGCGCCAGCGATGCAGGGGGGAACACTGAAGCTTTCTTT. It codes for CASDAGGNTEAFF.

A few counts support this clone. J is TRBJ1-3 and V is TRBV2; TRBD1 is a possible D gene (5 bases). V was clipped by 5 bases and J by 4 bases, with 15 bases between them. CDR1 is SNHLY and CDR2 is FYNNEI in the germline V gene. CDR3 length: 15 residues. CDR3 sequence reads: CASSQGASGGNTIYF. The CDR3 DNA reads as TGTGCCAGCAGTCAAGGGGCCTCGGGCGGAAACACCATATATTTT.